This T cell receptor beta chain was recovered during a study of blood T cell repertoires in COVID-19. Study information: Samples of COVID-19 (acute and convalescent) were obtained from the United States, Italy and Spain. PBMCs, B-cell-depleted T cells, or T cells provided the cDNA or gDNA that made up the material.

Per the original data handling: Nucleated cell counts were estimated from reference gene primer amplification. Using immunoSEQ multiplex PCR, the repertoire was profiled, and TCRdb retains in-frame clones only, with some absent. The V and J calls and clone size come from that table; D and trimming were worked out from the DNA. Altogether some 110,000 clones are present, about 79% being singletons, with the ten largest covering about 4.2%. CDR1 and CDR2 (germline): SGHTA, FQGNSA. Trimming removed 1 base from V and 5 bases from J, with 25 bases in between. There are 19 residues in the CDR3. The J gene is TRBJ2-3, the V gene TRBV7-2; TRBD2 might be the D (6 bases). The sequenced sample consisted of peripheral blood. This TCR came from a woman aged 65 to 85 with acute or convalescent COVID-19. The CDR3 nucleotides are TGTGCCAGCAGCTTAGTTTTAGTTGGGAGACTAGTGGAGGGAGATACGCAGTATTTT. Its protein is CASSLVLVGRLVEGDTQYF.